This T cell receptor beta chain was captured in a study of shared clonotypes between healthy human individuals. Overall study context: Three plates were used per donor for CD4 naive, three for CD4 memory, two for CD8 naive and one for CD8 memory.

Naive CD8 isolation took CD45RO-negative cells positively selected for CCR7 and excluded terminally differentiated effector memory CD45RA+ cells. The CDR3 has 17 residues. Germline CDR1 is SGHDT and CDR2 is YYEEEE. The ends were cut back, 3 bases at V and 7 bases at J, with 23 bases in the middle. Method: immunoSEQ multiplex PCR; TCRdb's copy keeps in-frame clones and lacks some. Of millions of clones listed, about 92% are singletons. This clonotype was obtained from a man aged 18-30 years in good health. Some clones in this sample may be carry-over from other donors' samples. The material sequenced was naive CD8+ T cells from PBMCs. V and J are TRBV5-6 and TRBJ1-5; tentatively, D is TRBD1 (5 bases). The CDR3 region has the DNA TGTGCCAGCAGCTCCTGGGCACGACCCACGGGGGAGCAGCCCCAGCATTTT. Amino acids: CASSSWARPTGEQPQHF.